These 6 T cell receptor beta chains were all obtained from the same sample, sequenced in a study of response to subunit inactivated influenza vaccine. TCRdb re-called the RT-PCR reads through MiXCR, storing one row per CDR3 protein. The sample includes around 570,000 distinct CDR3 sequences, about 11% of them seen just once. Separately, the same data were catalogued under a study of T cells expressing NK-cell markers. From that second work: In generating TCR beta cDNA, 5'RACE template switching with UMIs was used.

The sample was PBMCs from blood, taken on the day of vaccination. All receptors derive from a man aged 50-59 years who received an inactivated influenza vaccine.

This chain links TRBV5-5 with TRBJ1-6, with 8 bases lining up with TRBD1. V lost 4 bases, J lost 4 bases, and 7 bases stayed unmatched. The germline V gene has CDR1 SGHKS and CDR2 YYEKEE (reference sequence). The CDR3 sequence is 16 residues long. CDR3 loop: CASSTKGQVYNSPLHF. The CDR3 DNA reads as TGTGCCAGCAGCACCAAGGGACAGGTTTATAATTCACCCCTCCACTTT.

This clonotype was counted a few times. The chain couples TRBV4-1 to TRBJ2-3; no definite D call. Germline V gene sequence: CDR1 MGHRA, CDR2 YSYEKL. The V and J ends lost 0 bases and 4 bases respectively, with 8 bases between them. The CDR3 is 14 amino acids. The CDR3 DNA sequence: TGCGCCAGCAGCCAAGATCGGTGGGCAGATACGCAGTATTTT. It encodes CASSQDRWADTQYF.

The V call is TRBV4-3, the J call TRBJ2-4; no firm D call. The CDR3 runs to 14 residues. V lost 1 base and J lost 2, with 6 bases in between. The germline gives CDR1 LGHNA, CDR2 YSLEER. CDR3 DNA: TGCGCCAGCAGCCAAGGGTATTCCAAAAACATTCAGTACTTC. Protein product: CASSQGYSKNIQYF.

The CDR3 DNA follows: TGCAGTGCTAGAGTTCATGGGACTAGGCACAATGAGCAGTTCTTC. It specifies CSARVHGTRHNEQFF. The chain uses TRBV20-1 and TRBJ2-1, with 8 nucleotides matching TRBD2. CDR3 length: 15 amino acids. Trimming took 1 base from V and 5 from J; bases not matched to a gene: 7. Germline assignment: CDR1 DFQATT and CDR2 SNEGSKA (reference sequence).

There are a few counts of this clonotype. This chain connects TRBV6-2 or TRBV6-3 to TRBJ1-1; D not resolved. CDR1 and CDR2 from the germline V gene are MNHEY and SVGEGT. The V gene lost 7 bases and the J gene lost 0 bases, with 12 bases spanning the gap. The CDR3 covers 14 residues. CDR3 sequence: CASTPGRVNTEAFF. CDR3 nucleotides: TGTGCCAGCACCCCGGGAAGGGTGAACACTGAAGCTTTCTTT.

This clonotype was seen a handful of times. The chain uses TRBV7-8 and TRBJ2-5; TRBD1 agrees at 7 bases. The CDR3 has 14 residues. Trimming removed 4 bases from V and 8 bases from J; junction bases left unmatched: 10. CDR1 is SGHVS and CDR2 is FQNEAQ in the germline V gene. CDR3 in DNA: TGTGCCAGCAGCTACGCGGCAGGGGGATATACCCAGTACTTC. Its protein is CASSYAAGGYTQYF.